Listed below are T cell receptor beta chains from one sample, sequenced in a study of early T cells in non-severe SARS-CoV-2 infection. TCRdb analysed the 5' RACE reads with MiXCR anew, one entry per CDR3 protein. The sample records 35,000 to 40,000 distinct CDR3 sequences, 4.5% to 7% being singletons. The sequenced sample consisted of whole blood. The receptors derive from an adult who was a healthcare worker with PCR-confirmed SARS-CoV-2 infection or an uninfected control (not recorded which). The CDR3 runs from the conserved cysteine through the conserved F or W. The D gene is left open where the match is weak. Size values are once, few and many counts, or a class for expanded clones, and some rows have none.

abundance,d_gene,j_gene,v_gene,CDR3aa,CDR3nt
.,.,TRBJ2-2,TRBV6-6,CASIESHTGELFF,TGTGCCAGCATTGAATCGCACACCGGGGAGCTGTTTTTT
many,.,TRBJ2-7,TRBV20-1,CSARYWGPFGYEQYF,TGCAGTGCTAGATACTGGGGGCCTTTTGGTTACGAGCAGTACTTC
.,.,TRBJ2-1,TRBV6-5,CASSYLGRGESYNEQFF,TGTGCCAGCAGTTACTTAGGTCGGGGTGAATCCTACAATGAGCAGTTCTTC
many,TRBD1,TRBJ2-2,TRBV19,CASSMRGRAGELFF,TGTGCCAGTAGTATGAGGGGGCGCGCCGGGGAGCTGTTTTTT
many,.,TRBJ1-1,TRBV7-8,CASSLVVRSEAFF,TGTGCCAGCAGCCTGGTGGTCCGTTCTGAAGCTTTCTTT
.,TRBD2,TRBJ2-5,TRBV5-1,CASRPLAGGEQETQYF,TGCGCCAGCAGGCCACTAGCGGGAGGCGAACAAGAGACCCAGTACTTC
many,.,TRBJ2-7,TRBV20-1,CSARQAGYEQYF,TGCAGTGCGAGGCAGGCAGGCTACGAGCAGTACTTC
many,.,TRBJ1-6,TRBV6-6,CASSQKSVSPLHF,TGTGCCAGCAGTCAGAAATCGGTTTCACCCCTCCACTTT
few,TRBD2,TRBJ2-5,TRBV12-3/TRBV12-4,CASSLGGGTFSETQYF,TGTGCCAGCAGTTTAGGCGGGGGGACTTTTTCAGAGACCCAGTACTTC
many,.,TRBJ2-3,TRBV29-1,CSVDADTQYF,TGCAGCGTTGACGCAGATACGCAGTATTTT